This T cell receptor (beta chain) stems from a study of control samples from healthy donors and cancer patients. The junction had 12 bases not matched to a gene; V was cut back by 6 bases and J by 7 bases. This CDR3 has 15 residues. Germline V CDR1 and CDR2: MNHNY, SVGAGI (reference sequence). Repertoires were generated with immunoSEQ multiplex PCR, while TCRdb's copy carries only in-frame clones and drops some. The table includes tens of thousands of clones, about four fifths detected once. J is TRBJ2-3 and V is TRBV6-6; TRBD2 matches 8 bases. The source of this sequence is a woman aged 50 to 60 with lung cancer. Input material: PBMCs. The CDR3 coding sequence is TGTGCCAGCAGCACCCAGCGGGGGATTATGAATACGCAGTATTTT. It is translated as CASSTQRGIMNTQYF.